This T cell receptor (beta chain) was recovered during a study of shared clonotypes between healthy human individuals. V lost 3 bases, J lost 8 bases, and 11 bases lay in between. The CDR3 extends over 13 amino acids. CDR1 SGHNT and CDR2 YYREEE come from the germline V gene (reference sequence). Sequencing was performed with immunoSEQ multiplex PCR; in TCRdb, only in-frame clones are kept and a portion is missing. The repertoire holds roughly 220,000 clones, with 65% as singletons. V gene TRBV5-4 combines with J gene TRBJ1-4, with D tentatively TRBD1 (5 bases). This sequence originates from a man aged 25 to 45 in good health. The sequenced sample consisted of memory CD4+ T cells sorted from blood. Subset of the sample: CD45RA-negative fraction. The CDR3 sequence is CASSYPGEEKLFF. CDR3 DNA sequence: TGTGCCAGCAGCTATCCGGGGGAAGAAAAACTGTTTTTT.